These T cell receptor beta chains were read from a single sample in a study of blood T cells in healthy people across ages. TCRdb independently ran MiXCR on the 5' RACE reads; one entry per CDR3 protein. The data contain 650,000 to 1,000,000 distinct CDR3 sequences, 35% to 40% of them singletons. The specimen was blood. These receptors all stem from a man between 18 and 29 years old in good health. Each CDR3 is given with its conserved first and last residue. A D gene is named only where the DNA matches it firmly. Clone size is given for some rows only: seen once, a few or many times, or a class if the clone is expanded.

D	V	J	size	CDR3	DNA
.	TRBV7-2	TRBJ2-1	once	CASSFQGLIAYNEQFF	TGTGCCAGCAGCTTCCAGGGCCTGATCGCCTACAATGAGCAGTTCTTC
.	TRBV12-3/TRBV12-4	TRBJ2-3	.	CASSTGENTDVQYF	TGTGCCAGCTCTACTGGGGAGAACACAGATGTGCAGTATTTT
TRBD1	TRBV4-2	TRBJ2-4	.	CASSSPGQGVKNIQYF	TGTGCCAGCAGCTCACCGGGACAGGGGGTCAAAAACATTCAGTACTTC
TRBD1	TRBV13	TRBJ2-3	.	CASSLRDSSYTDTQYF	TGTGCCAGCAGCTTAAGGGACAGCTCCTACACAGATACGCAGTATTTT
.	TRBV7-2	TRBJ2-1	few	CASSLEAMRTKQFF	TGTGCCAGCAGCTTAGAAGCGATGCGAACGAAGCAGTTCTTC
TRBD1	TRBV7-9	TRBJ1-5	.	CASSRTGGEGPPQHF	TGTGCCAGCAGCCGCACAGGGGGCGAAGGCCCGCCCCAGCATTTT
.	TRBV28	TRBJ2-5	few	CASIGETQYF	TGTGCCAGCATAGGGGAGACCCAGTACTTC
TRBD1	TRBV6-6	TRBJ1-4	.	CASRRGTGEEKLFF	TGTGCCAGCAGGAGAGGGACAGGGGAAGAAAAACTGTTTTTT
TRBD1	TRBV6-6	TRBJ1-5	.	CASQPDRASNQPQHF	TGTGCCAGCCAGCCGGACAGGGCGAGCAATCAGCCCCAGCATTTT
.	TRBV12-3/TRBV12-4	TRBJ2-3	.	CASSGENTDAEYF	TGTGCCAGCAGCGGGGAGAACACAGATGCGGAGTATTTT
TRBD1	TRBV6-5	TRBJ1-1	.	CASSYLDRVAEAFF	TGTGCCAGCAGTTACCTGGACAGGGTCGCTGAAGCTTTCTTT
TRBD1	TRBV29-1	TRBJ1-1	.	CSVSPTGAGEAFF	TGCAGCGTCTCACCGACAGGGGCGGGTGAAGCTTTCTTT
.	TRBV7-2	TRBJ2-3	many	CASRPRSSDTQYF	TGTGCCAGCAGACCACGGTCTTCGGATACGCAGTATTTT
.	TRBV20-1	TRBJ1-6	.	CSIQSSYNSPLHF	TGCAGTATACAGAGCTCCTATAATTCACCCCTCCACTTT